A selection of T cell receptor beta chains follows, all from one sample in a study of blood T cell repertoires in COVID-19. Generated by immunoSEQ multiplex PCR, the TCRdb table keeps only in-frame clones and is missing some. The sample carries more than 200,000 clones, more than 75% recorded once. Sequences were obtained from PBMCs or T cells enriched from blood (not recorded which). The receptor set was obtained from a woman aged 40 to 49 with acute COVID-19. CDR3s include the opening cysteine and the closing phenylalanine or tryptophan. D genes are given only for firm matches. The size field is filled for only some rows; it gives once, few, many or a size class.

>TRBV6-5|TRBD1|NA|TRBJ1-4
CASRPGQGMRKLFF
TGTGCCAGCAGGCCGGGACAGGGGATGAGAAAACTGTTTTTT
>TRBV7-3|TRBD2|once|TRBJ2-5
CASSLTGLAGEKAQYF
TGTGCCAGCAGCTTAACGGGACTAGCGGGAGAGAAGGCCCAGTACTTC
>TRBV14|NA|NA|TRBJ2-7
CASSQDRGIPLIGGSPYEQYF
TGTGCCAGCAGCCAAGATCGAGGGATCCCCCTCATCGGGGGTTCCCCCTACGAGCAGTACTTC
>TRBV29-1|NA|NA|TRBJ2-7
CSVEVPGSYEQYF
TGCAGCGTTGAGGTTCCGGGCTCCTACGAGCAGTACTTC
>TRBV9|NA|NA|TRBJ1-3
CASSTTGNSGNTIYF
TGTGCCAGCAGCACCACAGGGAACTCTGGAAACACCATATATTTT
>TRBV5-4|TRBD1|NA|TRBJ1-4
CASSFPGGDEKLFF
TGTGCCAGCAGCTTTCCAGGGGGCGATGAAAAACTGTTTTTT
>TRBV4-1|NA|NA|TRBJ2-7
CASSPAGTNYEQYF
TGCGCCAGCAGCCCCGCAGGGACAAACTACGAGCAGTACTTC
>TRBV6-5|TRBD1|NA|TRBJ2-7
CASSPGTGVYEQYF
TGTGCCAGCAGTCCCGGGACAGGGGTCTACGAGCAGTACTTC
>TRBV28|TRBD1|NA|TRBJ2-7
CASIPRGTGAVWYF
TGTGCCAGCATCCCTCGGGGGACAGGGGCCGTTTGGTACTTC
>TRBV30|NA|NA|TRBJ1-2
CAWSWRLGYTF
TGTGCCTGGAGTTGGCGACTTGGCTACACCTTC
>TRBV15|TRBD1|NA|TRBJ1-1
CATSMPGTERNTEAFF
TGTGCCACCAGCATGCCCGGGACAGAGAGAAACACTGAAGCTTTCTTT
>TRBV6-2/TRBV6-3|TRBD2|NA|TRBJ2-1
CASSYTPAGVNDEQFF
TGTGCCAGCAGTTACACTCCAGCGGGAGTGAACGATGAGCAGTTCTTC
>TRBV28|NA|NA|TRBJ1-5
CASSSPRSPDNQPQHF
TGTGCCAGCAGTTCCCCTCGTAGCCCGGATAATCAGCCCCAGCATTTT
>TRBV6-5|NA|NA|TRBJ1-1
CASRYGQLNTEAFF
TGTGCCAGCAGGTACGGACAGTTGAACACTGAAGCTTTCTTT
>TRBV28|NA|few|TRBJ2-6
CASSRPGAGANVLTF
TGTGCCAGCAGCCGCCCAGGGGCTGGGGCCAACGTCCTGACTTTC
>TRBV28|NA|many|TRBJ2-3
CASSSPYRTTSTDTQYF
TGTGCCAGCAGTTCCCCGTACAGGACGACTAGCACAGATACGCAGTATTTT
>TRBV3-1/TRBV3-2|NA|NA|TRBJ2-2
CASSLPQGLGNTGELFF
TGTGCCAGCAGCCTTCCTCAGGGATTGGGCAACACCGGGGAGCTGTTTTTT
>TRBV24-1|NA|NA|TRBJ1-2
CATSDSRTEANYGYTF
TGTGCCACCAGTGATTCACGGACGGAGGCTAACTATGGCTACACCTTC
>TRBV27|NA|NA|TRBJ1-5
CASSLQARVDQPQHF
TGTGCCAGCAGTTTACAGGCCAGGGTCGATCAGCCCCAGCATTTT
>TRBV13|TRBD1|NA|TRBJ2-7
CASSFNRGLESEQYF
TGTGCCAGCAGCTTCAACAGGGGGCTGGAAAGCGAGCAGTACTTC
>TRBV2|TRBD1|once|TRBJ2-7
CASSGPQDRGLAHEQYF
TGTGCCAGCAGTGGGCCCCAGGACAGGGGATTAGCCCACGAGCAGTACTTC
>TRBV10-1|TRBD2|NA|TRBJ2-1
CASSSGRAGSSSYNEQFF
TGCGCCAGCAGTTCAGGCCGAGCGGGGTCTAGCTCCTACAATGAGCAGTTCTTC
>TRBV6-5|NA|NA|TRBJ2-1
CASSYNDRDNEQFF
TGTGCCAGCAGTTACAACGACAGAGACAATGAGCAGTTCTTC
>TRBV7-9|TRBD1|NA|TRBJ1-2
CASRASGTGGFGYGYTF
TGTGCCAGCAGGGCATCCGGGACAGGGGGTTTTGGCTATGGCTACACCTTC
>TRBV9|NA|NA|TRBJ1-3
CASSPGQPAGNTIYF
TGTGCCAGCAGCCCAGGACAGCCCGCTGGAAACACCATATATTTT
>TRBV5-4|TRBD1|NA|TRBJ1-1
CASSSARTGEVEAFF
TGTGCCAGCAGCTCGGCCCGGACAGGGGAAGTGGAAGCTTTCTTT